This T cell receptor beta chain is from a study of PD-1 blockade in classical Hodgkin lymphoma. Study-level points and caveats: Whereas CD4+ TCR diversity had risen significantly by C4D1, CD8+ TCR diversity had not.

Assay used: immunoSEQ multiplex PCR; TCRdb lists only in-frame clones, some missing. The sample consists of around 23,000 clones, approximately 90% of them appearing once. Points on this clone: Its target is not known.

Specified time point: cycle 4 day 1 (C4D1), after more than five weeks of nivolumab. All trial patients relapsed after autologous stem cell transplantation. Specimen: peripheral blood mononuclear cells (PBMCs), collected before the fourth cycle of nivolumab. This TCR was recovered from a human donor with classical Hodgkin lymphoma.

This CDR3 reads CASSQATSGGAQDEQFF. The CDR3 nucleotides read TGCGCCAGCAGCCAAGCCACTAGCGGGGGGGCTCAGGATGAGCAGTTCTTC. The chain recombines TRBV4-1 with TRBJ2-1; 13 positions agree with TRBD2. J lost 8 bases, V lost 1 base, and 8 bases had no gene match. The CDR3 consists of 17 residues. Germline V gene lookup returns CDR1 MGHRA and CDR2 YSYEKL.